Presented here are 13 T cell receptor beta chains from one specimen sequenced in a study of T cells after yellow fever vaccination. TCRdb itself ran the 5' RACE reads through MiXCR, one entry per CDR3 protein. This table holds around 340,000 distinct CDR3 sequences, 7.5% to 9% found once. The sample here was PBMCs, taken on the day of the first yellow fever vaccination. The source is a man aged 18 to 35 who received the YFV17D yellow fever vaccine.

This clonotype came up a few times. V is TRBV7-8 and J is TRBJ2-3; TRBD2 aligns across 9 bases. V shed 1 base and J 4 bases; nucleotides not matched to a gene: 6. The CDR3 is made up of 16 amino acids. In germline, CDR1 is SGHVS, CDR2 FQNEAQ. In nucleotides, the CDR3 is TGTGCCAGCAGCTTAGGCGGCGGGGGGGCCTCAGATACGCAGTATTTT. Translating it yields CASSLGGGGASDTQYF.

The sample holds a few counts of this clonotype. The chain carries TRBV5-1 and TRBJ2-3; TRBD2 matches 9 bases. J was trimmed by 1 base and V by 0 bases; bases with no gene match: 6. The CDR3 consists of 17 residues. Germline V gene lookup returns CDR1 SGHRS and CDR2 YFSETQ. The CDR3 DNA sequence: TGCGCCAGCAGCTTGGCCCCGGTAGCGGGGGGCACAGATACGCAGTATTTT. The encoded protein is CASSLAPVAGGTDTQYF. Supplemented by reference TRBV5-1 and TRBJ2-3, the full variable domain reads KAGVTQTPRYLIKTRGQQVTLSCSPISGHRSVSWYQQTPGQGLQFLFEYFSETQRNKGNFPGRFSGRQFSNSRSEMNVSTLELGDSALYLCASSLAPVAGGTDTQYFGPGTRLTVL.

This clonotype was counted many times. This sequence joins TRBV12-3 or TRBV12-4 and TRBJ1-2, with D tentatively TRBD1 (5 bases). The CDR3 is made up of 16 amino acids. V was pared by 3 bases and J by 8 bases, with 22 bases between. Written as DNA, the CDR3 is TGTGCCAGCAGTTTTGGGGGATCCGGGTCGGTCTACGGCTACACCTTC. Protein product: CASSFGGSGSVYGYTF.

This clonotype has only a few counts. The V gene is TRBV5-1, the J gene TRBJ1-3; D gene unclear. The CDR3 length is 18 residues. Deletions cut 1 base from V and 3 bases from J, with 20 bases between. The V gene's germline CDR1 is SGHRS and CDR2 YFSETQ. CDR3 in amino acids: CASSLPSDAGVGGNTIYF. The CDR3 DNA reads TGCGCCAGCAGCTTGCCCAGTGATGCGGGAGTGGGTGGAAACACCATATATTTT.

The CDR3 region has the DNA TGTGCCAGCAGCTTAATGGGGGCGGAGACCCAGTACTTC. This sequence encodes CASSLMGAETQYF. This chain uses TRBV5-6 with TRBJ2-5, with D perhaps matching TRBD1 (6 bases). The germline V gene has CDR1 SGHDT and CDR2 YYEEEE. The CDR3 contains 13 residues. Trimming stripped 2 bases from V and 5 bases from J, with 10 bases between.

The chain joins TRBV4-1 to TRBJ1-5, with D possibly TRBD1 on 5 matching bases. The CDR3 sequence is 13 residues long. The germline CDR1 and CDR2 sequences are MGHRA and YSYEKL. V lost 1 base and J lost 5, with 6 bases in between. The CDR3 sequence is CASSQVGDQPQHF. The CDR3 DNA is TGCGCCAGCAGCCAAGTGGGGGATCAGCCCCAGCATTTT.

The table lists this clonotype with many counts. V gene TRBV4-3 combines with J gene TRBJ2-6; TRBD1 is a possible D gene (5 bases). The V end was cut by 2 bases, the J end by 0 bases, with 5 bases between. The germline gives CDR1 LGHNA, CDR2 YSLEER. The CDR3 sequence is 15 residues long. The CDR3 coding sequence is TGCGCCAGCAGCCAACAGGGCTCTGGGGCCAACGTCCTGACTTTC. Amino acids: CASSQQGSGANVLTF.

Many counts were recorded for this clonotype. This rearrangement joins TRBV5-1 to TRBJ1-2; no reliable D call. The length of the CDR3 is 14 residues. Germline CDR1 reads SGHRS; CDR2 reads YFSETQ. The ends were cut back, 1 base at V and 2 bases at J, with 9 bases in the middle. CDR3 sequence (DNA): TGCGCCAGCAGCTTGTCGACTGTGAACTATGGCTACACCTTC. The encoded protein is CASSLSTVNYGYTF.

This chain uses TRBV7-3 with TRBJ2-3, with a weak D call TRBD1 (6 bases). In germline, CDR1 is SGHTA, CDR2 FQGTGA. V was clipped by 5 bases and J by 6 bases, with 12 bases between them. The CDR3 runs 13 residues. The CDR3: CASSPDRPDTQYF. The DNA of the CDR3 is TGTGCCAGCAGCCCCGACAGGCCTGATACGCAGTATTTT.

The CDR3 loop reads CAGGNRGAFF. The CDR3 coding sequence is TGTGCCGGGGGAAACAGGGGAGCTTTCTTT. This rearrangement joins TRBV30 to TRBJ1-1; 7 positions agree with TRBD1. Germline CDR1 reads GTSNPN; CDR2 reads SVGIG (reference sequence). V was pared by 8 bases and J by 10 bases, with 7 bases of the junction left unmatched. CDR3 length: 10 amino acids.

This clonotype came up many times. J is TRBJ2-3 and V is TRBV11-1, with D hard to call. V shed 2 bases and J shed 5 bases, with 23 bases lying between them. Germline-derived CDR1 and CDR2 are SGHAT and FQDESV (reference sequence). This CDR3 comprises 18 residues. This chain's CDR3 is CASSLRFGDPHTRDTQYF. In DNA, the CDR3 is TGTGCCAGCAGCTTACGTTTCGGCGACCCCCACACAAGAGATACGCAGTATTTT.

The chain recombines TRBV7-2 with TRBJ2-7; 7 positions agree with TRBD1. Trimming removed 6 bases from V and 3 bases from J; junction bases left unmatched: 11. This CDR3 is built from 15 residues. CDR1 SGHTA and CDR2 FQGNSA come from the germline V gene. In nucleotides, the CDR3 is TGTGCCAGCAGTTCAAGGGACAGAACCTTCTACGAGCAGTACTTC. This gives the protein CASSSRDRTFYEQYF.

This clonotype was counted ten times or more. Here the CDR3 DNA reads TGCGCCAGCAGCCAAGGCAGGGCGCCGGACGGGCAGTACTTC. It encodes CASSQGRAPDGQYF. This chain joins TRBV5-1 and TRBJ2-7; the D gene is possibly TRBD1 (5 bases). V shed 4 bases and J shed 9 bases, with 20 bases lying between them. The CDR3 has 14 amino acids. Germline V gene data show CDR1 as SGHRS and CDR2 as YFSETQ.